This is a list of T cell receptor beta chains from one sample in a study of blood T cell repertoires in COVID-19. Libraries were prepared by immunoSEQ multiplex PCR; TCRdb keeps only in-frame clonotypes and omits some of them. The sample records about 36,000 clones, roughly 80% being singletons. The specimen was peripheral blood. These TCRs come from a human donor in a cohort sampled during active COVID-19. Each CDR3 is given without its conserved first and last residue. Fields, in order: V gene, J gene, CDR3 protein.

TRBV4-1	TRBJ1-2	ASSPTTGVVYGYT
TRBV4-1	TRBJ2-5	ASSQAGTRGRGEETQY
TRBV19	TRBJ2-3	ASSIPPPLAGGFSSTDTQY
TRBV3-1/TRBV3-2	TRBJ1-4	ASSPSTGGVGSYEKLF
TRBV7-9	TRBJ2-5	ASSLVFRGRETQY
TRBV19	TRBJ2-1	ASLPRVSSYNEQF
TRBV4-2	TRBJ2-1	ASSPRFFVGTDHNEQF
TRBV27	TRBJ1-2	ASSRGGYGYT
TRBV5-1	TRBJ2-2	ASSLLGPGELF
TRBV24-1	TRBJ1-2	ATSSEVGGYT
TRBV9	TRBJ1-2	ASSAPGTGYGYT
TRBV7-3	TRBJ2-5	ASSLAGLRETQY
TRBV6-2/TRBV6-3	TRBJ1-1	ASSFAPGQGKNEAF
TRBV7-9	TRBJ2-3	ASSYQRGSTDTQY
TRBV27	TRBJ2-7	ASSLSLTYSGGSRHEQY
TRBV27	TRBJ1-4	ASSFLGQGHEKLF
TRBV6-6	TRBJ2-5	ASSYVTGQETQY
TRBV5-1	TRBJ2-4	ASSFDGQGNIQY
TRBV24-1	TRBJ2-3	ATSDSISGGPPDTQY
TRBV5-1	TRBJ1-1	ASTHGTVRPLGTEAF
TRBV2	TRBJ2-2	ASRKTSGGVANTGELF
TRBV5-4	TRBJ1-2	ASSYTGTGYGYT
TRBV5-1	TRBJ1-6	ASSHHRDNNSPLH
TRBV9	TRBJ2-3	ASSGHAGGITDTQY
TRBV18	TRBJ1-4	ASSRTGTGGVRMSEKLF
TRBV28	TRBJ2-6	ASMSGGANVLT
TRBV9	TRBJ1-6	ASSVASRAAGSPLH
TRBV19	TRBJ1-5	ASKEGAQGYSNQPQH
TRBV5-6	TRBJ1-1	ASSSFTVSVEAF
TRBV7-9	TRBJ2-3	ASSLQERGSTDTQY
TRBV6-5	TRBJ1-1	ASSLGTEAF
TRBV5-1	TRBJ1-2	ASSQAQGVNYGYT
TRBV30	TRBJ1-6	AGLGSGYTPLH
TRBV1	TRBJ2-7	TSSQEFSQGCYEQY
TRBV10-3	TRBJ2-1	AISDQDNYNEQF
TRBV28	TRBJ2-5	ASSSPAGWTLETQY
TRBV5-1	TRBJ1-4	ASSWDRGREKLF
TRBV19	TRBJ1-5	ASSISSNNQPQH
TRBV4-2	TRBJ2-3	ASSQDSGSPTDTQY
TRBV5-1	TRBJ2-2	ASSRQGFGTGELF
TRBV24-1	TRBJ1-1	ATTQGANTEAF
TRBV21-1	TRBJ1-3	ASSKRGHSSGNTIY
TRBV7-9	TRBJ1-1	ASSFNNEPEAF
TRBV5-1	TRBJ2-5	ASSLGATSGEETQY
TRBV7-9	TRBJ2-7	ASSSWTGGVYEQY
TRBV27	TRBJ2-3	ASSLSGTGTGTDTQY
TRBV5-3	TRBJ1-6	ARSLGESPLH
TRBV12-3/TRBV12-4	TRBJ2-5	ASSQEGVETQY
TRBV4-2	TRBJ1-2	ASSQGPPGQGGGYT
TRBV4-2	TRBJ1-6	ASSQDLSQGGNSPLH
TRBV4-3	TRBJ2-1	ASRASGGAQEQF